This T cell receptor beta chain appears in the sequencing data of a study of shared clonotypes between healthy human individuals. Study in general: Donors consisted of two women and three men between 18 and 49. Each donor's CD4 naive and CD4 memory cells filled three plates apiece, CD8 naive two, and CD8 memory one.

This clone has more than one count but fewer than ten. Its antigen is as yet unknown. CDR1 MNHEY and CDR2 SMNVEV come from the germline V gene (reference sequence). The CDR3 sequence is 15 residues long. V lost 2 bases, J lost 3 bases, and 8 bases lay in between. Study-wide results and limits: Generation probability values for non-shared clonotypes were lower than those for clonotypes shared by all four donors.

Repertoires were generated with immunoSEQ multiplex PCR, while TCRdb's copy carries only in-frame clones and drops some. The sample comprises over a million clones, approximately 80% of which are singletons, and 0.6% to 0.75% rests with the top ten. Donors were healthy HIV-negative adults without recent acute infections or vaccinations. The clonotype originates from a man between 18 and 35 years old in good health. Some clones in this sample may be carry-over from other donors' samples. Sequencing was performed on memory CD4+ T cells from PBMCs. The subset here: CD45RA-negative fraction. This rearrangement joins TRBV27 to TRBJ2-6; weak D call: TRBD1 (6 bases). The CDR3 spells CASSLTGRGANVLTF. CDR3 bases: TGTGCCAGCAGTTTAACAGGGCGTGGGGCCAACGTCCTGACTTTC.